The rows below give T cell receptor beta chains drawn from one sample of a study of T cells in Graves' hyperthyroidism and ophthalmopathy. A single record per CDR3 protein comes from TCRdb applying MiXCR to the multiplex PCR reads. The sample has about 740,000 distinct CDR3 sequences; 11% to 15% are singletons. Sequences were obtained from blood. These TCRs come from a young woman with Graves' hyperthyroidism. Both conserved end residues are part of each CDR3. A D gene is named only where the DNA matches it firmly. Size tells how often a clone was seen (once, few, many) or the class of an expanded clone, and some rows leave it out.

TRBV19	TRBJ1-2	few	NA	CASSIEGLLHYTF	TGTGCCAGTAGTATCGAGGGTTTATTGCACTACACCTTC
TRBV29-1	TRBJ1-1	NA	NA	CSVVFLTEAFF	TGCAGCGTTGTTTTCTTAACTGAAGCTTTCTTT
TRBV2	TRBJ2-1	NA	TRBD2	CASSFYPTSGRWKGNEQFF	TGTGCCAGCAGTTTTTACCCGACTAGCGGGAGATGGAAGGGGAATGAGCAGTTCTTC
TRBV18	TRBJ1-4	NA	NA	CASSPPLPRDPANEKLFF	TGTGCCAGCTCACCACCTCTTCCCAGAGATCCCGCTAATGAAAAACTGTTTTTT
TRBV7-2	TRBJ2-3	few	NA	CASRFATPEAADTQYF	TGTGCCAGCAGGTTCGCGACCCCCGAGGCCGCAGATACGCAGTATTTT
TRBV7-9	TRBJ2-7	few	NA	CASSFFGASARSYEQYF	TGTGCCAGCAGCTTTTTTGGGGCTAGCGCCCGATCCTACGAGCAGTACTTC
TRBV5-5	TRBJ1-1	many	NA	CASSRKDYTEAFF	TGTGCCAGCAGCCGAAAAGACTACACTGAAGCTTTCTTT
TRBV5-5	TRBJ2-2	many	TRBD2	CASSLRLATGELFF	TGTGCCAGCAGCCTGCGACTAGCGACTGGGGAGCTGTTTTTT
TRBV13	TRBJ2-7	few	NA	CASSPLVSSYEQYF	TGTGCCAGCAGCCCGCTAGTGAGCTCCTACGAGCAGTACTTC
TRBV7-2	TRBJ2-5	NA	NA	CASSHGTREETQYF	TGTGCCAGCAGCCACGGGACTCGCGAAGAGACCCAGTACTTC
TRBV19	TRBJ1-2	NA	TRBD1	CASSPRADRVANYGYTF	TGTGCCAGTAGTCCCCGGGCCGACAGGGTAGCTAACTATGGCTACACCTTC
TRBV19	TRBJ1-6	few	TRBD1	CASKAGTGNSPLHF	TGTGCCAGTAAAGCCGGGACAGGGAATTCACCCCTCCACTTT
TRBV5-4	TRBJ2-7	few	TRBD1	CASSLAPSPAQGSDEQYF	TGTGCCAGCAGCTTGGCTCCGTCTCCGGCACAGGGGAGTGACGAGCAGTACTTC
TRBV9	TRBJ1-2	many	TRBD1	CASSGYGQGAGVYTF	TGTGCCAGCAGCGGCTACGGACAGGGGGCTGGAGTCTACACCTTC
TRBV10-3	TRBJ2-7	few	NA	CAISEGAAGSSYEQYF	TGTGCCATCAGTGAGGGTGCGGCGGGGAGCTCCTACGAGCAGTACTTC
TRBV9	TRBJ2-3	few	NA	CASSVGLRASTDTQYF	TGTGCCAGCAGCGTAGGGCTCCGGGCTAGCACAGATACGCAGTATTTT
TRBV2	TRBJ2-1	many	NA	CASTLAKDSGGDEQFF	TGTGCCAGCACGTTGGCTAAGGACAGTGGCGGGGATGAGCAGTTCTTC
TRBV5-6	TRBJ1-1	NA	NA	CASSLGTGRAFF	TGTGCCAGCAGCTTGGGTACAGGGAGGGCTTTCTTT
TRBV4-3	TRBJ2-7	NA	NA	CASSQEFLAELPYEQYF	TGCGCCAGCAGCCAAGAGTTCCTGGCGGAATTACCCTACGAGCAGTACTTC
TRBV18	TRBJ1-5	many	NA	CASSQGRNNQPQHF	TGTGCCAGCTCACAGGGACGGAACAATCAGCCCCAGCATTTT
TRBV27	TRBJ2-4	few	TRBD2	CASSSGTSGPGNIQYF	TGTGCCAGCAGTTCCGGGACTAGCGGGCCTGGAAACATTCAGTACTTC
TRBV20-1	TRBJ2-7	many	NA	CSASYPQVPYEQYF	TGCAGTGCTAGCTACCCACAAGTACCCTACGAGCAGTACTTC
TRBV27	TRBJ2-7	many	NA	CASSLGLGYEQYF	TGCGCCAGCAGCTTGGGGCTAGGCTACGAGCAGTACTTC
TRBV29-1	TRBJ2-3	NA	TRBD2	CSVEEGGGGTQYF	TGCAGCGTTGAAGAGGGGGGGGGGGGTACGCAGTATTTT
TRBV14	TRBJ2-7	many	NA	CASSQVVGTTYEQYF	TGTGCCAGCAGCCAAGTGGTTGGGACGACATACGAGCAGTACTTC
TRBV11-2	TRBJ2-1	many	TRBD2	CASSLGAGGPNEQFF	TGTGCCAGCAGCTTGGGAGCGGGAGGGCCCAATGAGCAGTTCTTC
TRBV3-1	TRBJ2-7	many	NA	CASSQDWGYEQYF	TGTGCCAGCAGCCAAGACTGGGGCTACGAGCAGTACTTC
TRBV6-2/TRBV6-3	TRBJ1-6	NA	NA	CASSYSRAPLHF	TGTGCCAGCAGTTACTCCAGGGCGCCCCTCCACTTT